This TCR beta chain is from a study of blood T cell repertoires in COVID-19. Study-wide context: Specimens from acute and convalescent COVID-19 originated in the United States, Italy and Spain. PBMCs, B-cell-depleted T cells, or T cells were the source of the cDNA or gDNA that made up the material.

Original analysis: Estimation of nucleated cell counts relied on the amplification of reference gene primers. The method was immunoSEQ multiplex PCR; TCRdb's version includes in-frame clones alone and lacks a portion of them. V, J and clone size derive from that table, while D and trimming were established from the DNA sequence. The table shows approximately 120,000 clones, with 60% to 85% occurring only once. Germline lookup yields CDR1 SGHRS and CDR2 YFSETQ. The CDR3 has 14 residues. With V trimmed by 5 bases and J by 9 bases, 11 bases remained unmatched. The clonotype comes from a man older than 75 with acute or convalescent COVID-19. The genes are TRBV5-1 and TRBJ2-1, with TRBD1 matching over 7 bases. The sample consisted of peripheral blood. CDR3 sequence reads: CASSTGTVNSEQFF. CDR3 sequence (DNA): TGCGCCAGCAGTACCGGGACAGTCAATAGTGAGCAGTTCTTC.